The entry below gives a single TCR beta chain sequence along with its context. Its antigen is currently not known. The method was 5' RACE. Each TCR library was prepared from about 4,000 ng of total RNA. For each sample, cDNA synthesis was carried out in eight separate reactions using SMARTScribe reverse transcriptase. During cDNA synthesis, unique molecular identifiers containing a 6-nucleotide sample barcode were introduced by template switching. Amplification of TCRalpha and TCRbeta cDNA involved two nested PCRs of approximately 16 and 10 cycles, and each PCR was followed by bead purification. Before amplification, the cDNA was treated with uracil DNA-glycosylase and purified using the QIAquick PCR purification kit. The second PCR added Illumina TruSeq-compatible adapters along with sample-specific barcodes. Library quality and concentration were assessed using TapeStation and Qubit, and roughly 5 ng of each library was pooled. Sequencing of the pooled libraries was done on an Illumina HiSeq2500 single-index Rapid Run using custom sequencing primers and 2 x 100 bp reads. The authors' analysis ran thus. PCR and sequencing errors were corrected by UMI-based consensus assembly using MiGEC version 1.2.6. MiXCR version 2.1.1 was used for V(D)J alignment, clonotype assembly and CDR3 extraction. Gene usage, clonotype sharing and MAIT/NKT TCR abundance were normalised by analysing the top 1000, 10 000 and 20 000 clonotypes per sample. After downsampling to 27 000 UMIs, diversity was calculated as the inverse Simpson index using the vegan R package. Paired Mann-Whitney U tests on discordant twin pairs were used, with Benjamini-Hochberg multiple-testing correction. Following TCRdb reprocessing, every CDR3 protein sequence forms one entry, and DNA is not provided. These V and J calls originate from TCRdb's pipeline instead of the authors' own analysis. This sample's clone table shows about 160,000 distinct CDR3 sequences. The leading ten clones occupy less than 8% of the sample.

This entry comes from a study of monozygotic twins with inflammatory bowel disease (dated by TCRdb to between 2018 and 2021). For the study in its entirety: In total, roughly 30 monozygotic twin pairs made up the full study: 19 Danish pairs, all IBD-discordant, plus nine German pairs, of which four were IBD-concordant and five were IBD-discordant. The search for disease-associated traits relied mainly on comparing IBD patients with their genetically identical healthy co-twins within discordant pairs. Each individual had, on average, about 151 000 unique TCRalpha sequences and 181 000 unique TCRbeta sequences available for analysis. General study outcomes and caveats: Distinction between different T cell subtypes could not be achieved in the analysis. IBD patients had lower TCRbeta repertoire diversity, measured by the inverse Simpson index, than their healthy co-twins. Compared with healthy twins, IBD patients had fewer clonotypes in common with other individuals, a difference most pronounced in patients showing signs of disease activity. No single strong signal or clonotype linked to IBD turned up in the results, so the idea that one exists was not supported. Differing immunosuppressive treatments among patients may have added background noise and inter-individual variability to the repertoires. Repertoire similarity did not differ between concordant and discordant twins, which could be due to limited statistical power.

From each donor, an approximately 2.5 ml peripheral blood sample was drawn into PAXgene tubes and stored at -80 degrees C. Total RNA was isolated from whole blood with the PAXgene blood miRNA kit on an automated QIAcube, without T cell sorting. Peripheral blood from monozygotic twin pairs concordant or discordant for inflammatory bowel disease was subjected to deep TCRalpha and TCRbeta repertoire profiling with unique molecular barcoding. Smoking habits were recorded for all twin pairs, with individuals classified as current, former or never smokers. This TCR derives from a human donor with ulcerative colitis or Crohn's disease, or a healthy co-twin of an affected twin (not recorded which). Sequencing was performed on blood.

The CDR3 region reads CASSLTADRGHTEAFF. The V gene is TRBV7-2 and the J gene is TRBJ1-1; TCRdb's D call of TRBD1 is untestable without DNA. The germline V gene sets CDR1 to SGHTA and CDR2 to FQGNSA. The cysteine opens and the phenylalanine closes a CDR3 of 16 amino acids. No nucleotide data were recorded.